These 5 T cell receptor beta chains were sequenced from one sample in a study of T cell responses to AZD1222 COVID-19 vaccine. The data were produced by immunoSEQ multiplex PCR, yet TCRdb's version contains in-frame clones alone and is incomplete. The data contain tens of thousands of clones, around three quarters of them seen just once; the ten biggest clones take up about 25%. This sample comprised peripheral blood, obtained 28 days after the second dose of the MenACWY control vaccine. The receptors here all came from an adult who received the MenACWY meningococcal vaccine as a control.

The DNA for the CDR3 is TGTGCGAGAGAGGCAGGCTTTAAAACCTCTGGGGCCAACGTCCTGACTTTC. Translating gives CAREAGFKTSGANVLTF. The gene calls are TRBV5-3 and TRBJ2-6, with D uncertain. TRBV5-3 counts as an open reading frame of uncertain function. The CDR3 has 17 amino acids.

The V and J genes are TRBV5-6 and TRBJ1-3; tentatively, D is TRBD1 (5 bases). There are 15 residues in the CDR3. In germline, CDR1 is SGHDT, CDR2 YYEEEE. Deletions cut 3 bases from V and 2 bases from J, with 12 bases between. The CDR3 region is CASSSSGEAGNTIYF. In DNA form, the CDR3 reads TGTGCCAGCAGCTCCTCGGGGGAGGCTGGAAACACCATATATTTT.

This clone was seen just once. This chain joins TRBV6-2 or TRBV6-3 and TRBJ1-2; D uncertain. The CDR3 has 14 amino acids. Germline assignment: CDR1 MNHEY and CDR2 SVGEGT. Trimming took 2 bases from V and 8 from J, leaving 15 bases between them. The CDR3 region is CASSYDGRVGGYTF. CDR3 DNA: TGTGCCAGCAGTTACGACGGCCGGGTCGGCGGCTACACCTTC.

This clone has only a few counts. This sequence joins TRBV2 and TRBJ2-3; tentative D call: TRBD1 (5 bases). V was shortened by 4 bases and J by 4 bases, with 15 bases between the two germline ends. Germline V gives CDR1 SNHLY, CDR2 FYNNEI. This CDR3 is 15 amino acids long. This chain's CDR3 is CASSVRQGLADTQYF. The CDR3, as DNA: TGTGCCAGCAGTGTAAGGCAGGGTTTGGCAGATACGCAGTATTTT.

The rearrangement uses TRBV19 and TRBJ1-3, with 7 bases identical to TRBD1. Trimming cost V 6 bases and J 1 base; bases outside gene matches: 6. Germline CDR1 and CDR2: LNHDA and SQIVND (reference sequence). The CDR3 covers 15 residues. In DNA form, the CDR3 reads TGTGCCAGTAGGCCGGGACAGACGTCTGGAAACACCATATATTTT. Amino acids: CASRPGQTSGNTIYF.